Only one count was recorded for the clone carrying this T cell receptor beta chain. Its antigen is undetermined. These data belong to a study of cytomegalovirus exposure and HLA in healthy donors. The PCR contained 60 Vbeta and 13 Jbeta primers. Sequenced by immunoSEQ multiplex PCR; TCRdb stores in-frame clones only, minus some. The repertoire includes about 190,000 clones, 74% of them detected once, and approximately 3% sits in the top ten. Germline CDR1 and CDR2: SGDLS and YYNGEE. The CDR3 consists of 14 residues. Unmatched junction bases numbered 10, after V lost 4 bases and J lost 7 bases. Broader study findings: Most TCR beta V segments were productive about 87% or about 30% of the time in an earlier analysis.

Sample: PBMCs. V gene TRBV9 combines with J gene TRBJ1-1; 7 bases line up with TRBD1. The TCR originated in a woman in her 30s in good health and CMV-seropositive. CDR3 sequence (DNA): TGTGCCAGCAGCTCATCCCGGACAGGAATTGAAGCTTTCTTT. It codes for CASSSSRTGIEAFF.